This T cell receptor (beta chain) was identified during a study of blood T cell repertoires in COVID-19 (dated by TCRdb to 2020 to 2021). Background for the entire study: Samples from collaborators originated in the United States, Italy and Spain and spanned both the acute and convalescent phases of COVID-19. The sample metadata nearly always contained a de-identified subject ID, COVID-19 status, age in years and sex. Deeply sampled blood TCRbeta repertoires from subjects exposed to, actively infected with, or recovered from COVID-19 were included in the dataset. Samples were obtained from the ongoing ImmuneRACE study (first 160 participants) and from some 1,300 subjects provided by 6 global collaborators. Where available, HLA class I and class II types were taken from metadata supplied by the sample provider and were not determined by assay-based typing. The repertoires were made available in a free public database intended to serve as a resource for research on the immune response to SARS-CoV-2. The prospective study material was composed of cDNA or gDNA derived from T cells, B-cell-depleted T cells, or PBMCs.

TCRbeta CDR3 regions were amplified from genomic DNA using the immunoSEQ Assay, a bias-controlled multiplex PCR. Under the source paper's analysis protocol: The number of nucleated cells in each sample was estimated from the amplification of reference gene primers within the assay. To quantify the absolute abundance of each unique TCRbeta CDR3 rearrangement, sequence reads were collapsed and filtered. Productive Simpson clonality was computed per sample as the square root of Simpson's diversity index over productive rearrangements. TCRdb took this table from immuneACCESS and kept in-frame rearrangements with V and J called. Such tables lack part of the clones; where checked against another copy, unresolved V genes explain under half of the gap, and the rest is unexplained. V and J calls and clone size are those listed in that table; D and trimming were worked out from the DNA. The sample contains about 210,000 clones, roughly 80% of them found a single time. Jointly, the top ten make up about 7.2% of the sample.

Trimming accounts for 4 bases at V and 5 bases at J, while the number of junction bases matched to no gene is 4. The CDR3 measures 13 amino acids from cysteine to phenylalanine. Only the CDR3 portion is preserved as DNA: 39 bases, with reading frame beginning at the first base. CDR1 and CDR2 are drawn from the germline V gene: SNHLY, FYNNEI. What the work shows at the level of the full study, not this receptor alone: Clinical and demographic metadata were provided uncurated, with the amount varying by source and participant.

Collaborating institutions collected whole blood in K2EDTA tubes following their own protocols. For TCRbeta analysis, collaborators shipped samples in one of three forms: frozen whole blood, isolated PBMCs, or DNA extracted from either of those sample types. As regards this clone: It lacks a known antigen. There are no base qualities to consult, and no much larger clone falls within one base.

The sequence joins TRBV2 to TRBJ2-5, with TRBD2 identical over 7 junction bases. The clonotype was recovered from a man aged 55 to 70 with acute or convalescent COVID-19. Sequencing was done on a sample of peripheral blood. Here the CDR3 is given as CASSGPGGETQYF. The nucleotide sequence reads TGTGCCAGCAGTGGACCCGGGGGGGAGACCCAGTACTTC.